The 21 T cell receptor beta chains below all came from one sample that was sequenced in a study of lymphopenia after photon versus proton radiotherapy. Measured with immunoSEQ multiplex PCR; TCRdb has only the in-frame clones, and not every one. The table lists 75,000 to 95,000 clones, around 83% of them singletons. Here the sequenced sample was peripheral blood, taken from a patient treated with proton-based radiotherapy. The receptors here all came from a man aged 55 to 70 with pancreatic cancer.

This chain's CDR3 is CASSQGQGVTGNTIYF. CDR3 DNA: TGCGCCAGCAGCCAGGGACAGGGAGTTACTGGAAACACCATATATTTT. J is TRBJ1-3 and V is TRBV4-1; 9 bases match TRBD1. The CDR3 consists of 16 residues. V dropped 3 bases and J dropped 2; count of bases not matched to a gene: 5. Germline assignment: CDR1 MGHRA and CDR2 YSYEKL.

The chain links TRBV7-2 to TRBJ1-2; D remains ambiguous. The germline V and J ends were trimmed by 1 base and 8 bases, with 14 bases remaining between them. Germline-derived CDR1 and CDR2 are SGHTA and FQGNSA. This CDR3 has 14 residues. CDR3 DNA sequence: TGTGCCAGCAGCTTAGTTTCCCAGGTCGGCGGCTACACCTTC. The encoded protein is CASSLVSQVGGYTF.

This clone was seen repeatedly, ten times or more. The V call is TRBV4-2, the J call TRBJ1-2; D gene ambiguous. The germline V gene encodes CDR1 LGHNA and CDR2 YNFKEQ. V gave up 0 bases and J gave up 4 bases, with 15 bases separating them. The CDR3 covers 16 residues. The CDR3 DNA reads TGTGCCAGCAGCCAAGATACGCTCGCCGATATCTATGGCTACACCTTC. Translation gives CASSQDTLADIYGYTF.

The gene calls are TRBV30 and TRBJ2-1; a possible D gene is TRBD1 (6 bases). The CDR3 spans 14 residues. V lost 5 bases and J lost 0, with 11 bases in between. Germline values: CDR1 GTSNPN, CDR2 SVGIG (reference sequence). The CDR3 bases are TGTGCCTGGGAAGGACAGAGCTCCTACAATGAGCAGTTCTTC. This translates into CAWEGQSSYNEQFF.

This sequence joins TRBV5-5 and TRBJ2-7; D might be TRBD1 or TRBD2, each matching 5 bases. This CDR3 is 16 amino acids long. CDR1 is SGHKS, CDR2 YYEKEE, per germline (reference sequence). The V and J ends lost 4 bases and 4 bases respectively, with 21 bases between them. CDR3 coding DNA: TGTGCCAGCAGCGTAGGGCCGGGGACCCGGACTTACGAGCAGTACTTC. This translates into CASSVGPGTRTYEQYF. Variable domain in full (rest from reference TRBV5-5 and TRBJ2-7): DAGVTQSPTHLIKTRGQQVTLRCSPISGHKSVSWYQQVLGQGPQFIFQYYEKEERGRGNFPDRFSARQFPNYSSELNVNALLLGDSALYLCASSVGPGTRTYEQYFGPGTRLTVT.

This clone was detected once. The chain is built from TRBV7-6 and TRBJ2-7; D perhaps matches TRBD1 (5 bases). Germline values: CDR1 SGHVS, CDR2 FNYEAQ. Trimming shortened V by 3 bases and J by 4 bases, and 13 bases separated the two germline ends. The CDR3 has 14 amino acids. The CDR3 here is CASSFSRVSYEQYF. The CDR3 coding sequence is TGTGCCAGCAGCTTTTCCAGGGTGTCGTACGAGCAGTACTTC.

This chain joins TRBV28 and TRBJ2-1; D is undetermined. The CDR3 loop spans 16 amino acids. Germline loops: CDR1 MDHEN, CDR2 SYDVKM. V lost 4 bases to trimming and J lost 2 bases, with 15 bases between them. The CDR3 bases are TGTGCCAGCAGTTCCTCAAGGTTGCGACCCTACAATGAGCAGTTCTTC. Amino acid sequence: CASSSSRLRPYNEQFF.

Remarks on this clone: One base away lies a much larger clone, so this may be a sequencing read error. This sample includes further DNA sequences coding for the same CDR3. The rearrangement links TRBV7-9 to TRBJ1-2; TRBD1 aligns across 7 bases. The CDR3 has 14 residues. Germline V gene sequence: CDR1 SEHNR, CDR2 FQNEAQ (reference sequence). CDR3 bases: TGTGCCAGCAGCTTATTGACAGGGTCCTATGGTTACACCTTC. Its protein product is CASSLLTGSYGYTF. The full variable domain, rest sourced from reference TRBV7-9 and TRBJ1-2, is DTGVSQNPRHKITKRGQNVTFRCDPISEHNRLYWYRQTLGQGPEFLTYFQNEAQLEKSRLLSDRFSAERPKGSFSTLEIQRTEQGDSAMYLCASSLLTGSYGYTFGSGTRLTVV.

The chain uses TRBV19 and TRBJ2-5; D unresolved. The CDR3 has 12 amino acids. Trimming removed 6 bases at V and 7 bases at J, with 12 bases between. CDR1 is LNHDA, CDR2 SQIVND, per germline (reference sequence). In DNA form, the CDR3 reads TGTGCCAGTAGCACCCGGGTGGGGACCCAGTACTTC. It yields the protein CASSTRVGTQYF.

This rearrangement joins TRBV30 to TRBJ2-2; either TRBD1 or TRBD2 may supply D (5 bases each). The CDR3 covers 16 residues. Trimming removed 0 bases from V and 5 bases from J, with 16 bases in between. In germline, CDR1 is GTSNPN, CDR2 SVGIG (reference sequence). The CDR3 nucleotides are TGTGCCTGGAGTGTAAGAGGGGCCCCGGGTACCGGGGAGCTGTTTTTT. It specifies CAWSVRGAPGTGELFF.

This chain joins TRBV6-1 and TRBJ2-5; 11 bases agree with TRBD2. This CDR3 is built from 15 residues. V was clipped by 2 bases and J by 10 bases; unmatched bases: 9. Germline V lookup: CDR1 MNHNS, CDR2 SASEGT. CDR3 sequence (DNA): TGTGCCAGCAGTGAAATGACTAGCGGGAATGTTATCCAGTACTTC. This sequence encodes CASSEMTSGNVIQYF.

The chain joins TRBV5-1 to TRBJ2-3, with a possible D match to TRBD2 (6 bases). CDR1 SGHRS and CDR2 YFSETQ come from the germline V gene. Trimming took 0 bases from V and 2 from J, leaving 7 bases between them. There are 14 residues in the CDR3. The CDR3 is CASSLGEATDTQYF. The CDR3 region has the DNA TGCGCCAGCAGCTTGGGGGAGGCCACAGATACGCAGTATTTT.

The rearrangement joins TRBV4-1 to TRBJ2-6, with D maybe TRBD2 (6 bases). Trimming took off 0 bases at V and 1 base at J, with 16 bases between the two ends. CDR3 length: 19 amino acids. Germline assignment: CDR1 MGHRA and CDR2 YSYEKL. As DNA, the CDR3 is TGCGCCAGCAGCCAAGATGGCGGGGACCTTGTGTCTGGGGCCAACGTCCTGACTTTC. Its protein is CASSQDGGDLVSGANVLTF.

This sequence joins TRBV4-2 and TRBJ2-4; D not certain. Germline CDR1 LGHNA, CDR2 YNFKEQ. This CDR3 is 14 amino acids long. Trimming removed 1 base from V and 4 bases from J, with 8 bases in between. CDR3 nucleotides: TGTGCCAGCAGCCAAGGAATGCAGAAAAACATTCAGTACTTC. Translation gives CASSQGMQKNIQYF.

This chain uses TRBV4-2 with TRBJ1-4, with D unresolved. This CDR3 is built from 14 residues. V was trimmed by 0 bases and J by 4 bases, leaving 6 bases between them. Germline V gene data show CDR1 as LGHNA and CDR2 as YNFKEQ. CDR3 region: CASSQETSNEKLFF. The DNA for the CDR3 is TGTGCCAGCAGCCAAGAGACAAGTAATGAAAAACTGTTTTTT.

This sequence joins TRBV7-2 and TRBJ2-5, with 9 bases fitting TRBD1. CDR3 length equals 17 residues. J was trimmed by 1 base and V by 1 base; bases with no gene match: 7. CDR1 and CDR2 from the germline V gene are SGHTA and FQGNSA. The CDR3 DNA reads TGTGCCAGCAGCTTAGTAGGGACAGGGCTGGGCCAAGAGACCCAGTACTTC. It specifies CASSLVGTGLGQETQYF.

The chain carries TRBV19 and TRBJ1-6; TRBD1 matches 10 bases. This CDR3 contains 14 residues. Per the germline V gene, CDR1 is LNHDA and CDR2 is SQIVND (reference sequence). The ends lost 8 bases at V and 4 bases at J; junction bases unmatched: 2. CDR3 sequence: CASGDRGYNSPLHF. The CDR3, as DNA: TGTGCCAGTGGGGACAGGGGTTATAATTCACCCCTCCACTTT.

The chain couples TRBV5-1 to TRBJ1-1; D is perhaps TRBD1 (5 bases). CDR1 and CDR2 (germline): SGHRS, YFSETQ. CDR3 length: 13 residues. With 2 bases removed from V and 5 bases from J, the gap between germline ends came to 10 bases. The CDR3 spells CASSFGGETEAFF. The DNA for the CDR3 is TGCGCCAGCAGCTTCGGAGGGGAGACTGAAGCTTTCTTT. The complete variable domain, with remaining parts taken from reference TRBV5-1 and TRBJ1-1, reads KAGVTQTPRYLIKTRGQQVTLSCSPISGHRSVSWYQQTPGQGLQFLFEYFSETQRNKGNFPGRFSGRQFSNSRSEMNVSTLELGDSALYLCASSFGGETEAFFGQGTRLTVV.

The table lists this clone with a few counts. The gene calls are TRBV27 and TRBJ2-7; 14 bases agree with TRBD2. The length of the CDR3 is 15 residues. Germline lookup yields CDR1 MNHEY and CDR2 SMNVEV (reference sequence). Unmatched junction bases numbered 3, after V lost 6 bases and J lost 2 bases. This chain's CDR3 is CASRLTSGRAYEQYF. CDR3 in DNA: TGTGCCAGCAGGTTGACTAGCGGGAGGGCCTACGAGCAGTACTTC.

The V and J genes are TRBV30 and TRBJ1-2; D is possibly TRBD1 (5 bases). Germline CDR1 and CDR2: GTSNPN and SVGIG (reference sequence). This CDR3 has 13 residues. V was clipped by 5 bases and J by 5 bases, with 15 bases between them. The CDR3 sequence is CAWGRDRGYGYTF. The CDR3 region has the DNA TGTGCCTGGGGCCGGGACCGGGGGTATGGCTACACCTTC.

The chain joins TRBV10-3 to TRBJ2-7; D is possibly TRBD1 or TRBD2 (5 bases each). CDR3 length: 14 residues. Per germline, CDR1 ENHRY and CDR2 SYGVKD. The ends were cut back, 3 bases at V and 2 bases at J, with 11 bases in the middle. This chain's CDR3 is CAISDSGGAYEQYF. The CDR3 nucleotides read TGTGCCATCAGTGATTCTGGGGGAGCCTACGAGCAGTACTTC.